Listed below are T cell receptor beta chains from one sample, sequenced in a study of CD8+ T cells in alopecia areata. Generated by immunoSEQ multiplex PCR, the TCRdb table keeps only in-frame clones and is missing some. This sample has 140,000 or so clones, with less than 65% found just once. The sample consisted of CD8+ T cells sorted from blood. These receptors were obtained from a human donor in good health. Both conserved end residues are part of each CDR3. The order of the fields is V gene, D gene, clone size, J gene, CDR3 protein, CDR3 DNA. D genes are given only for firm matches. Clone sizes are given selectively: once, few, many, or a class where the clone is expanded.

V gene: TRBV23-1; D gene: .; clone size: .; J gene: TRBJ1-5; CDR3 protein: CASSPYRCNQPQHF; CDR3 DNA: TGCGCCAGCAGTCCCTACAGGTGCAATCAGCCCCAGCATTTT
V gene: TRBV7-8; D gene: .; clone size: .; J gene: TRBJ2-6; CDR3 protein: CASSPRVDGALSGANVLTF; CDR3 DNA: TGTGCCAGCAGCCCGAGGGTGGACGGAGCGTTGAGTGGGGCCAACGTCCTGACTTTC
V gene: TRBV29-1; D gene: .; clone size: .; J gene: TRBJ1-1; CDR3 protein: CSVQGAEAFF; CDR3 DNA: TGCAGCGTTCAAGGGGCAGAAGCTTTCTTT
V gene: TRBV30; D gene: .; clone size: .; J gene: TRBJ2-7; CDR3 protein: CAWTSPGGPIGHEQYF; CDR3 DNA: TGTGCCTGGACCTCGCCAGGAGGCCCTATAGGACACGAGCAGTACTTC
V gene: TRBV13; D gene: .; clone size: .; J gene: TRBJ2-1; CDR3 protein: CASSLTLYSYNEQFF; CDR3 DNA: TGTGCCAGCAGCTTAACGTTATACTCCTACAATGAGCAGTTCTTC
V gene: TRBV5-4; D gene: TRBD1; clone size: .; J gene: TRBJ2-6; CDR3 protein: CASSRTGTGANVLTF; CDR3 DNA: TGTGCCAGCAGCCGGACAGGGACTGGGGCCAACGTCCTGACTTTC
V gene: TRBV27; D gene: TRBD2; clone size: .; J gene: TRBJ2-3; CDR3 protein: CASSRLAGMGSGTDTQYF; CDR3 DNA: TGTGCCAGCAGTCGACTAGCGGGGATGGGGAGTGGAACAGATACGCAGTATTTT
V gene: TRBV5-1; D gene: .; clone size: .; J gene: TRBJ2-7; CDR3 protein: CASSAGDYEQYF; CDR3 DNA: TGCGCCAGCAGCGCAGGGGACTACGAGCAGTACTTC
V gene: TRBV5-6; D gene: .; clone size: .; J gene: TRBJ2-1; CDR3 protein: CASRSGNEQFF; CDR3 DNA: TGTGCCAGCAGAAGTGGGAATGAGCAGTTCTTC
V gene: TRBV5-1; D gene: .; clone size: .; J gene: TRBJ2-1; CDR3 protein: CASSYDTAARFF; CDR3 DNA: TGCGCCAGCAGCTACGACACGGCAGCTCGGTTCTTC
V gene: TRBV2; D gene: .; clone size: .; J gene: TRBJ1-5; CDR3 protein: CASSDTGNSNQPQHF; CDR3 DNA: TGTGCCAGCAGTGACACGGGGAATAGCAATCAGCCCCAGCATTTT
V gene: TRBV6-1; D gene: .; clone size: few; J gene: TRBJ2-2; CDR3 protein: CASSDFTGELFF; CDR3 DNA: TGTGCCAGCAGTGACTTCACCGGGGAGCTGTTTTTT
V gene: TRBV27; D gene: .; clone size: few; J gene: TRBJ2-1; CDR3 protein: CASSKGTGKFF; CDR3 DNA: TGTGCCAGCAGTAAGGGGACGGGAAAGTTCTTC